Presented here are 20 T cell receptor beta chains from one specimen sequenced in a study of post-analysis software for immune sequencing data. Overall study findings and caveats: Compared with controls, patients had more of about 5 TRBV segments, including TRBV5-6, TRBV5-1 and TRBV20-1.

Carried by the TCR beta cDNA libraries were unique molecular identifiers. TCRdb redid the calling of the PCR reads with MiXCR, one entry per CDR3 protein. The sample shows 800,000 to 950,000 distinct CDR3 sequences, approximately 57% of them seen only once. Their antigen targets remain unknown. The specimen sequenced was blood. These receptor sequences come from a girl aged 5-17 years with multiple sclerosis.

The chain uses TRBV27 and TRBJ2-1; D gene ambiguous. The germline V gene encodes CDR1 MNHEY and CDR2 SMNVEV (reference sequence). The ends were cut back, 2 bases at V and 0 bases at J, with 14 bases in the middle. The length of the CDR3 is 17 residues. CDR3 loop: CASSLLPPRSSYNEQFF. CDR3 nucleotide sequence: TGTGCCAGCAGTTTACTTCCTCCACGGAGCTCCTACAATGAGCAGTTCTTC.

In its sample, this clonotype was seen once. The chain has TRBV2 and TRBJ2-3; 9 positions match TRBD2. Germline assignment: CDR1 SNHLY and CDR2 FYNNEI. J gave up 4 bases and V 6 bases, and 11 bases lay outside the gene matches. The CDR3 contains 16 residues. The CDR3 DNA sequence: TGTGCCAGCAGCCCGACTTGGCGGGAGGGCCCAGATACGCAGTATTTT. Translating gives CASSPTWREGPDTQYF. The full variable domain, with the rest looked up from reference TRBV2 and TRBJ2-3, is EPEVTQTPSHQVTQMGQEVILRCVPISNHLYFYWYRQILGQKVEFLVSFYNNEISEKSEIFDDQFSVERPDGSNFTLKIRSTKLEDSAMYFCASSPTWREGPDTQYFGPGTRLTVL.

This clonotype was counted between two and nine times. The chain couples TRBV5-1 to TRBJ2-1, with D perhaps TRBD2 (6 bases). CDR1 is SGHRS, CDR2 YFSETQ, per germline. Trimming cost V 2 bases and J 9 bases, with 18 bases left between them. The CDR3 covers 15 residues. This CDR3 is CASSLSGSDFSEQFF. The CDR3 DNA reads as TGCGCCAGCAGCTTAAGCGGGTCAGATTTTAGTGAGCAGTTCTTC.

A few counts support this clonotype. This chain uses TRBV4-1 with TRBJ2-7; unclear D gene. The CDR3 length is 14 residues. V gave up 0 bases and J gave up 1 base, with 7 bases separating them. Looked up from germline, CDR1 is MGHRA and CDR2 is YSYEKL. The CDR3 region has the DNA TGCGCCAGCAGCCAAGAGTGGGAATCCTACGAGCAGTACTTC. Its protein is CASSQEWESYEQYF.

This chain joins TRBV11-1 and TRBJ2-3; a weak D match, TRBD2 (5 bases). The CDR3 consists of 13 residues. V was pared by 4 bases and J by 7 bases, with 12 bases between. Germline values: CDR1 SGHAT, CDR2 FQDESV (reference sequence). The CDR3 loop is CASSSPPGNTQYF. CDR3 in DNA: TGTGCCAGCAGCTCACCCCCCGGGAATACGCAGTATTTT. Full variable domain (missing parts from reference TRBV11-1 and TRBJ2-3): EAEVAQSPRYKITEKSQAVAFWCDPISGHATLYWYRQILGQGPELLVQFQDESVVDDSQLPKDRFSAERLKGVDSTLKIQPAELGDSAMYLCASSSPPGNTQYFGPGTRLTVL.

This clonotype was counted between two and nine times. The rearrangement uses TRBV20-1 and TRBJ2-1; 9 bases agree with TRBD2. Germline CDR1 DFQATT, CDR2 SNEGSKA (reference sequence). The CDR3 length is 17 residues. Trimming removed 3 bases from V and 1 base from J; junction bases left unmatched: 10. The CDR3 nucleotides are TGCAGTGCTAGGTCCGCGGGAGGGACCAATTCCTACAATGAGCAGTTCTTC. This translates into CSARSAGGTNSYNEQFF.

A few counts support this clonotype. The chain recombines TRBV20-1 with TRBJ2-7; D gene uncertain. CDR1 and CDR2 (germline): DFQATT, SNEGSKA (reference sequence). Trimming cost V 0 bases and J 2 bases, with 20 bases left between them. The CDR3 covers 17 residues. The CDR3 bases are TGCAGTGCTAGAGACCCCATAACGGCGCACTCAGCCTACGAGCAGTACTTC. Protein: CSARDPITAHSAYEQYF.

The V call is TRBV2, the J call TRBJ1-4; 7 positions match TRBD1. V trimming: 6 bases; J trimming: 8 bases; junction bases outside the gene matches: 3. Germline values: CDR1 SNHLY, CDR2 FYNNEI. The CDR3 spans 12 residues. The CDR3 nucleotides read TGTGCCAGCAGGACAGGGATCGAAAAACTGTTTTTT. Translated, it gives CASRTGIEKLFF.

The genes are TRBV5-6 and TRBJ2-4; D tentatively fits TRBD1 or TRBD2 (6 bases each). The end of the DNA is better explained by TRBJ2-5, so the J call may be wrong. Germline assignment: CDR1 SGHDT and CDR2 YYEEEE. The CDR3 sequence is 14 residues long. The CDR3 sequence is CASSGKQGGETQYF. The CDR3 coding sequence is TGTGCCAGTAGCGGTAAACAGGGCGGGGAGACCCAGTACTTC.

CDR3 in DNA: TGTGCCAGCACCAAAGCGGGGGACGCAGATACGCAGTATTTT. Translation gives CASTKAGDADTQYF. The V call is TRBV6-1, the J call TRBJ2-3, with TRBD2 identical over 8 bases. V dropped 7 bases and J dropped 4; count of bases not matched to a gene: 7. Germline V gene lookup returns CDR1 MNHNS and CDR2 SASEGT. There are 14 residues in the CDR3.

A few counts support this clonotype. The rearrangement links TRBV10-3 to TRBJ2-3; 11 nucleotides match TRBD2. Germline loops: CDR1 ENHRY, CDR2 SYGVKD. Trimming removed 2 bases from V and 5 bases from J; junction bases left unmatched: 6. The CDR3 contains 16 residues. The CDR3 bases are TGTGCCATCAGTGAGGGACTAGCGGGTAGGAGAGATACGCAGTATTTT. Translated: CAISEGLAGRRDTQYF.

This clonotype was seen only a few times. V is TRBV7-9 and J is TRBJ2-5; maybe TRBD2 (6 bases). The CDR3 is made up of 15 amino acids. CDR1 is SEHNR and CDR2 is FQNEAQ in the germline V gene (reference sequence). Deletions cut 4 bases from V and 1 base from J, with 13 bases between. The CDR3 DNA is TGTGCCAGCAGCTCCCCACGGGGGAGCCAAGAGACCCAGTACTTC. Amino acids: CASSSPRGSQETQYF.

Comment on this clonotype: One end of the junction varies from germline; a read error may be responsible. This chain uses TRBV12-3 or TRBV12-4 with TRBJ2-5; 8 bases are a match to TRBD2. The CDR3 consists of 14 residues. The CDR3: CACSFREGQETQYF. CDR3 DNA: TGTGCCTGCAGTTTCCGGGAGGGCCAGGAGACCCAGTACTTC.

This clonotype was seen only a few times. The rearrangement joins TRBV29-1 to TRBJ2-7; 9 nucleotides match TRBD1. CDR3 length equals 14 residues. V shed 4 bases and J 7 bases; nucleotides not matched to a gene: 11. CDR1 SQVTM and CDR2 ANQGSEA come from the germline V gene. The CDR3 DNA is TGCAGCGTTGCAGACAGAACAGGGGGCGGTGAGCAGTACTTC. It specifies CSVADRTGGGEQYF.

The chain links TRBV7-9 to TRBJ2-7, with 7 bases aligning to TRBD1. This CDR3 has 14 amino acids. Trimming cost V 0 bases and J 5 bases; bases outside gene matches: 4. Per germline, CDR1 SEHNR and CDR2 FQNEAQ (reference sequence). The DNA for the CDR3 is TGTGCCAGCAGCTTAGCGGAGACAGGGAACGAGCAGTACTTC. Protein: CASSLAETGNEQYF.

The chain recombines TRBV20-1 with TRBJ2-3; 12 positions match TRBD2. J was trimmed by 4 bases and V by 4 bases; bases with no gene match: 3. The CDR3 totals 14 residues. Germline lookup yields CDR1 DFQATT and CDR2 SNEGSKA (reference sequence). CDR3 sequence reads: CSATGTSGSDTQYF. CDR3 in DNA: TGCAGTGCTACTGGGACTAGCGGGTCAGATACGCAGTATTTT.

The chain combines TRBV2 with TRBJ2-7; 7 bases align to TRBD2. CDR1 is SNHLY and CDR2 is FYNNEI in the germline V gene. This CDR3 has 17 amino acids. The V gene end was trimmed by 8 bases and the J gene end by 3 bases; junction bases not matched to a gene: 19. CDR3 residues: CASSGGGWTPADYEQYF. Written as DNA, the CDR3 is TGTGCCAGCTCCGGGGGAGGGTGGACCCCAGCAGACTACGAGCAGTACTTC. The variable domain in full, with the rest retrieved from reference TRBV2 and TRBJ2-7, is EPEVTQTPSHQVTQMGQEVILRCVPISNHLYFYWYRQILGQKVEFLVSFYNNEISEKSEIFDDQFSVERPDGSNFTLKIRSTKLEDSAMYFCASSGGGWTPADYEQYFGPGTRLTVT.

The rearrangement joins TRBV9 to TRBJ2-5, with 10 bases identical to TRBD1. The better agreement between TRBJ2-7 and the DNA end casts doubt on the J call. The V gene's germline CDR1 is SGDLS and CDR2 YYNGEE. CDR3 length: 16 amino acids. Here the CDR3 DNA reads TGTGCCAGCAGCGCAACCGAGACAGGGGGCTACGACGAGCAGTACTTC. It specifies CASSATETGGYDEQYF.

This clonotype showed up just once. The chain recombines TRBV4-1 with TRBJ1-2; perhaps TRBD1 as D (5 bases). From germline, CDR1 is MGHRA and CDR2 YSYEKL. The V end was cut by 1 base, the J end by 3 bases, with 9 bases between. The CDR3 length is 14 residues. CDR3: CASSQVGGYYGYTF. The CDR3 region has the DNA TGCGCCAGCAGCCAAGTTGGGGGGTACTATGGCTACACCTTC.

This clonotype turned up a few times. This chain connects TRBV20-1 to TRBJ2-5; D is unclear. The V gene's germline CDR1 is DFQATT and CDR2 SNEGSKA (reference sequence). Trimming left V 3 bases short and J 5 bases short, with 19 bases between. The CDR3 has 15 amino acids. CDR3 amino acids: CSARVMSLADETQYF. DNA of the CDR3: TGCAGTGCTAGGGTTATGAGTCTGGCCGACGAGACCCAGTACTTC.